The 32 T cell receptor beta chains listed next were all sequenced from one sample in a study of spatial heterogeneity in lung cancer. Noted time point: sample taken at primary tumor resection. Unsorted tumor, nontumor lung tissue or cryopreserved PBMC supplied the whole RNA. TCRdb re-derived calls from the 5' RACE reads in MiXCR, one entry per CDR3 protein. Of tens of thousands of distinct CDR3 sequences in the sample, about 8% are singletons; the top ten hold roughly 16%. Specimen: PBMCs, collected at surgery. These receptors were taken from a female donor with early-stage non-small cell lung cancer.

This clonotype has a handful of counts. This chain uses TRBV9 with TRBJ1-5; 10 nucleotides line up with TRBD1. Per germline, CDR1 SGDLS and CDR2 YYNGEE. This CDR3 contains 18 residues. V trimming: 1 base; J trimming: 10 bases; junction bases outside the gene matches: 17. The CDR3 nucleotides are TGTGCCAGCAGCGTAAGACCGGGACAGGGGCACCGGAGTAGTCCCCAGCATTTT. Residues: CASSVRPGQGHRSSPQHF.

The V gene is TRBV5-1, the J gene TRBJ2-6; D gene unclear. The length of the CDR3 is 16 residues. Per the germline V gene, CDR1 is SGHRS and CDR2 is YFSETQ. The V end lost 1 base, the J end lost 0 bases, and 8 bases lay between the germline ends. CDR3 DNA: TGCGCCAGCAGCTTGACAGCCAGCTCTGGGGCCAACGTCCTGACTTTC. Its protein is CASSLTASSGANVLTF.

This clonotype was recorded at least ten times. The rearrangement links TRBV20-1 to TRBJ1-1, with no clear D. V lost 0 bases and J lost 0, with 11 bases in between. Germline V gene sequence: CDR1 DFQATT, CDR2 SNEGSKA (reference sequence). The CDR3 runs to 15 residues. The CDR3 DNA reads as TGCAGTGCTAGAGATAGCGGGGAGGTGAACACTGAAGCTTTCTTT. Translated, it gives CSARDSGEVNTEAFF.

This clonotype appeared many times. V gene TRBV29-1 combines with J gene TRBJ2-5, with 7 bases identical to TRBD2. The length of the CDR3 is 18 residues. The ends lost 1 base at V and 4 bases at J; junction bases unmatched: 18. In germline, CDR1 is SQVTM, CDR2 ANQGSEA. In nucleotides, the CDR3 is TGCAGCGTTGAAGCAGGAGTATGGCGACTAGCAGCCTCAGAGACCCAGTACTTC. Translation gives CSVEAGVWRLAASETQYF.

This clonotype is termed medium-sized. CDR3 in DNA: TGTGCCAGCAGCTGGTGGGGTCAGAAGGAGCAGTACGTC. Protein product: CASSWWGQKEQYV. The genes are TRBV5-6 and TRBJ2-7; D unresolved. Trimming removed 3 bases at V and 7 bases at J, with 14 bases between. Germline V gene sequence: CDR1 SGHDT, CDR2 YYEEEE. CDR3 size: 13 residues.

This clonotype was seen many times. The V and J genes are TRBV7-2 and TRBJ2-5; 7 nucleotides match TRBD1. The V and J ends lost 5 bases and 5 bases, in that order; junction bases with no gene match: 8. The CDR3 is 14 residues long. CDR1 and CDR2 (germline): SGHTA, FQGNSA. The CDR3 loop reads CASSRQGRAETQYF. The CDR3, as DNA: TGTGCCAGCAGCCGACAGGGTCGAGCGGAGACCCAGTACTTC.

This clonotype occurred a few times. This sequence joins TRBV3-1 and TRBJ2-3, with 9 bases fitting TRBD2. Germline-derived CDR1 and CDR2 are LGHDT and YNNKEL (reference sequence). V shed 1 base, J shed 6 bases, and the junction held 8 bases outside the gene matches. CDR3 length: 16 residues. CDR3 sequence reads: CASSQGVSGRVDTQYF. For the CDR3, the DNA is TGTGCCAGCAGCCAAGGGGTTAGCGGGAGAGTCGATACGCAGTATTTT.

There are many counts of this clonotype. The chain employs TRBV7-2 and TRBJ1-3, with D possibly being TRBD1 (6 bases). This CDR3 is 14 amino acids long. V was cut by 4 bases and J by 4 bases, with 11 bases left in between. Germline V lookup: CDR1 SGHTA, CDR2 FQGNSA. CDR3: CASSSTGSGNTIYF. In nucleotides, the CDR3 is TGTGCCAGCAGCTCTACAGGGTCCGGAAACACCATATATTTT. The entire variable domain, with the rest obtained from reference TRBV7-2 and TRBJ1-3, is as follows: GAGVSQSPSNKVTEKGKDVELRCDPISGHTALYWYRQSLGQGLEFLIYFQGNSAPDKSGLPSDRFSAERTGGSVSTLTIQRTQQEDSAVYLCASSSTGSGNTIYFGEGSWLTVV.

This clonotype has only a few counts. CDR3 in amino acids: CASSESQGRNSPLHF. The CDR3 bases are TGTGCCAGCAGTGAATCCCAGGGGCGGAATTCACCCCTCCACTTT. V gene TRBV25-1 combines with J gene TRBJ1-6; D is possibly TRBD1 (6 bases). With 1 base removed from V and 7 bases from J, the gap between germline ends came to 11 bases. Per the germline V gene, CDR1 is MGHDK and CDR2 is SYGVNS. The CDR3 runs to 15 residues.

This clonotype was counted only a few times. The gene calls are TRBV9 and TRBJ2-7; TRBD1 matches at 8 bases. V gave up 3 bases and J gave up 0 bases; unmatched junction bases: 5. Germline V gives CDR1 SGDLS, CDR2 YYNGEE. The CDR3 length is 15 residues. Here the CDR3 DNA reads TGTGCCAGCAGCGCCGGGGACAGGAACTCCTACGAGCAGTACTTC. Translated: CASSAGDRNSYEQYF.

The rearrangement joins TRBV5-1 to TRBJ2-7, with D perhaps matching TRBD1 (6 bases). The germline V and J ends were trimmed by 5 bases and 4 bases, with 19 bases remaining between them. The CDR3 runs 15 residues. From germline, CDR1 is SGHRS and CDR2 YFSETQ. The CDR3 region is CASSKRRGGHYEQYV. The CDR3 nucleotides are TGCGCCAGCAGTAAACGGAGAGGGGGACATTACGAGCAGTACGTC.

In this sample, this clonotype turned up many times. V usage is TRBV7-9 and J usage is TRBJ2-7; unclear D gene. The CDR3 is 14 residues long. The germline V gene has CDR1 SEHNR and CDR2 FQNEAQ (reference sequence). Between the trimmed V and J ends, which lost 5 bases and 3 bases, there was a span of 14 bases. The CDR3: CASSRGRTFYEQYF. The CDR3 region has the DNA TGTGCCAGCAGCCGCGGACGGACGTTCTACGAGCAGTACTTC.

Only a few counts were recorded for this clonotype. The rearrangement uses TRBV18 and TRBJ2-1, with TRBD2 matching over 7 bases. CDR3 length: 15 amino acids. The germline V gene has CDR1 KGHSH and CDR2 LQKENI. V shed 0 bases, J shed 6 bases, and the junction held 5 bases outside the gene matches. The CDR3 DNA reads as TGTGCCAGCTCACCACCGGTTCTAGCGGTCAATGAGCAGTTCTTC. It translates to CASSPPVLAVNEQFF.

This clonotype came up a few times. The chain uses TRBV6-1 and TRBJ2-3; 8 bases agree with TRBD1. Per germline, CDR1 MNHNS and CDR2 SASEGT. The CDR3 contains 14 residues. The J segment lost 2 bases and the V segment lost 6 bases, leaving 4 bases of the junction unmatched. DNA for the CDR3: TGTGCCAGCAGCCGGGACAGGAACACAGATACGCAGTATTTT. Its translation: CASSRDRNTDTQYF.

This clonotype was recorded at least ten times. The V and J genes are TRBV28 and TRBJ2-7; D gene uncertain. There are 12 residues in the CDR3. CDR1 is MDHEN and CDR2 is SYDVKM in the germline V gene. Trimming stripped 5 bases from V and 1 base from J, with 6 bases between. The DNA of the CDR3 is TGTGCCAGCAGTCTTATTTCCTACGAGCAGTACTTC. This sequence encodes CASSLISYEQYF.

This clonotype was detected ten times or more. The chain combines TRBV20-1 with TRBJ2-2; perhaps TRBD2 as D (6 bases). The CDR3 extends over 18 amino acids. V was clipped by 5 bases and J by 1 base, with 23 bases between them. Germline-derived CDR1 and CDR2 are DFQATT and SNEGSKA (reference sequence). This CDR3 reads CSAVPEGSGILNTGELFF. DNA of the CDR3: TGCAGTGCTGTCCCCGAGGGTAGCGGCATCTTGAACACCGGGGAGCTGTTTTTT.

This clonotype has more than one count but fewer than ten. The chain couples TRBV12-3 or TRBV12-4 to TRBJ2-7; 10 bases are a match to TRBD1. V lost 6 bases, J lost 7 bases, and 9 bases stayed unmatched. This CDR3 spans 14 amino acids. DNA for the CDR3: TGTGCCAGCAGATCCTCCGGGACAGGGGTTGAGCAGTACTTC. Residues: CASRSSGTGVEQYF.

This clonotype was seen ten or more times. The gene calls are TRBV12-3 or TRBV12-4 and TRBJ1-2, with D possibly matching TRBD1 (6 bases). The CDR3 consists of 12 residues. V was clipped by 6 bases and J by 11 bases, with 16 bases between them. The CDR3 sequence: CASSRTGPPYTF. The CDR3 DNA reads TGTGCCAGCAGCCGTACAGGGCCTCCATACACCTTC.

This clonotype was picked up many times. The rearrangement uses TRBV5-1 and TRBJ2-3, with 10 bases lining up with TRBD2. The V segment lost 5 bases and the J segment 4 bases; nucleotides outside the gene matches: 10. CDR1 and CDR2 (germline): SGHRS, YFSETQ. CDR3 length equals 16 residues. In nucleotides, the CDR3 is TGCGCCAGCAGGGGACAGGCAGCGGGAGGGCCAGATACGCAGTATTTT. Translation gives CASRGQAAGGPDTQYF.

The table lists this clonotype with many counts. V gene TRBV9 combines with J gene TRBJ2-3; either TRBD1 or TRBD2 may fit D (7 bases each). CDR3 length: 16 residues. CDR1 SGDLS and CDR2 YYNGEE come from the germline V gene. V was shortened by 3 bases and J by 1 base, with 15 bases between the two germline ends. CDR3 protein: CASSEGAGEGTDTQYF. The CDR3 DNA follows: TGTGCCAGCAGCGAGGGGGCGGGAGAGGGCACAGATACGCAGTATTTT.

J is TRBJ1-5 and V is TRBV2; D remains unclear. Germline-derived CDR1 and CDR2 are SNHLY and FYNNEI. The CDR3 is 14 amino acids. Trimming shortened V by 4 bases and J by 0 bases, and 7 bases separated the two germline ends. CDR3 protein: CASSAEYSNQPQHF. The DNA for the CDR3 is TGTGCCAGCAGTGCTGAGTATAGCAATCAGCCCCAGCATTTT. Supplemented by reference TRBV2 and TRBJ1-5, the full variable domain reads EPEVTQTPSHQVTQMGQEVILRCVPISNHLYFYWYRQILGQKVEFLVSFYNNEISEKSEIFDDQFSVERPDGSNFTLKIRSTKLEDSAMYFCASSAEYSNQPQHFGDGTRLSIL.

The chain has TRBV20-1 and TRBJ2-7; TRBD1 might be the D (5 bases). This CDR3 has 12 amino acids. Germline assignment: CDR1 DFQATT and CDR2 SNEGSKA (reference sequence). Trimming left V 2 bases short and J 4 bases short, with 9 bases between. DNA of the CDR3: TGCAGTGCTAGAACTTCAGGGTACGAGCAGTACGTC. Protein sequence: CSARTSGYEQYV.

The J gene is TRBJ2-3, the V gene TRBV30; 11 nucleotides agree with TRBD2. Germline loops: CDR1 GTSNPN, CDR2 SVGIG (reference sequence). The CDR3 totals 13 residues. V lost 6 bases, J lost 2 bases, and 1 base stayed unmatched. In DNA form, the CDR3 reads TGTGCCTGTAGCGGGGGGGACACAGATACGCAGTATTTT. Its protein product is CACSGGDTDTQYF.

This clonotype has at least ten counts. The chain employs TRBV12-3 or TRBV12-4 and TRBJ1-2; D remains ambiguous. The V end lost 2 bases, the J end lost 7 bases, and 5 bases lay between the germline ends. The CDR3 has 11 amino acids. CDR3 sequence reads: CASSLSRGYTF. In DNA form, the CDR3 reads TGTGCCAGCAGTTTATCGCGTGGCTACACCTTC.

In its sample, this clonotype was seen a few times. The chain uses TRBV21-1 and TRBJ2-3; the DNA was not compared with TRBD1, the D call given in the table. TRBV21-1 is an annotated pseudogene. The CDR3 is 18 residues long. The CDR3 DNA follows: TGTGCCAGCAGCAAAGGTTCGGAAGGGGCATCTAGCACAGATACGCAGTATTTT. Translating gives CASSKGSEGASSTDTQYF.

This clonotype was seen at least ten times. The V call is TRBV3-1, the J call TRBJ1-2; 7 bases agree with TRBD1. This CDR3 region has 13 residues. Unmatched junction bases numbered 3, after V lost 4 bases and J lost 4 bases. Germline V gene data show CDR1 as LGHDT and CDR2 as YNNKEL (reference sequence). The CDR3 reads CASSRQGAYGYTF. Here the CDR3 DNA reads TGTGCCAGCAGCCGACAGGGCGCCTATGGCTACACCTTC. The variable domain in full, with the rest retrieved from reference TRBV3-1 and TRBJ1-2, is DTAVSQTPKYLVTQMGNDKSIKCEQNLGHDTMYWYKQDSKKFLKIMFSYNNKELIINETVPNRFSPKSPDKAHLNLHINSLELGDSAVYFCASSRQGAYGYTFGSGTRLTVV.

There are a few counts of this clonotype. The chain couples TRBV15 to TRBJ1-1; 8 bases fit TRBD1. CDR3 length: 16 amino acids. Germline assignment: CDR1 LNHNV and CDR2 YYDKDF (reference sequence). The J segment lost 2 bases and the V segment lost 1 base, leaving 6 bases of the junction unmatched. CDR3 sequence reads: CATSRGQGLANTEAFF. CDR3 DNA sequence: TGTGCCACCAGCAGAGGACAGGGGCTTGCCAACACTGAAGCTTTCTTT.

This clonotype was counted many times. The chain combines TRBV6-5 with TRBJ2-1, with TRBD2 matching 8 bases. The CDR3 extends over 14 amino acids. Germline CDR1 is MNHEY and CDR2 is SVGAGI. J lost 4 bases, V lost 10 bases, and 9 bases had no gene match. The CDR3 sequence is CAISTGLDYNEQFF. In DNA form, the CDR3 reads TGTGCCATCTCAACGGGACTAGATTACAATGAGCAGTTCTTC.

This clonotype was detected only a few times. The chain couples TRBV5-1 to TRBJ2-3; 7 positions agree with TRBD1. V lost 4 bases and J lost 4; bases outside the gene matches: 6. Germline values: CDR1 SGHRS, CDR2 YFSETQ. The CDR3 sequence is 14 residues long. The CDR3 sequence: CASSVFTGADTQYF. As DNA, the CDR3 is TGCGCCAGCAGCGTATTTACAGGGGCAGATACGCAGTATTTT.

This clonotype was seen repeatedly, ten times or more. The rearrangement links TRBV7-6 to TRBJ1-3; no reliable D call. The germline V gene has CDR1 SGHVS and CDR2 FNYEAQ. Trimming removed 4 bases at V and 1 base at J, with 17 bases between. The CDR3 runs 17 residues. CDR3 in DNA: TGTGCCAGCAGCTCAGGACTGGGAGGGTTATCTGGAAACACCATATATTTT. This translates into CASSSGLGGLSGNTIYF.

This clonotype was found once. Here the CDR3 DNA reads TGTGCCAGCAGCTTAGGGGTCCTCACCGGGGAGCTGTTTTTT. It yields the protein CASSLGVLTGELFF. The J gene is TRBJ2-2, the V gene TRBV7-3; D gene uncertain. The germline V gene encodes CDR1 SGHTA and CDR2 FQGTGA. Trimming cost V 2 bases and J 4 bases, with 8 bases left between them. This CDR3 region has 14 residues.

On this clonotype itself: The junction and the germline gene differ at one end; a read error may be behind it. The chain links TRBV19 to TRBJ2-2; D possibly corresponds to TRBD2 (5 bases). Germline CDR1 is LNHDA and CDR2 is SQIVND (reference sequence). This CDR3 has 14 residues. This chain's CDR3 is CASGVASPTGELLF. In nucleotides, the CDR3 is TGTGCCAGTGGAGTAGCGAGTCCCACCGGGGAGCTGCTTTTT.